Listed here are 5 T cell receptor beta chains from one sample, sequenced in a study of neurological immune-mediated disorders. TCRdb processed the 5' RACE reads anew with MiXCR; each CDR3 protein has one entry. Among approximately 46,000 distinct CDR3 sequences listed, 2.5% to 3.5% were seen once. The sequenced material came from PBMCs. These receptor sequences come from a woman aged 45-60 years with multiple sclerosis.

In its sample, this clonotype was seen many times. The V gene is TRBV10-3, the J gene TRBJ1-1; D not resolved. The CDR3 contains 16 residues. V lost 3 bases and J lost 11, with 25 bases in between. The germline gives CDR1 ENHRY, CDR2 SYGVKD. The CDR3: CAISENSGPTTSTAFF. The CDR3 nucleotides read TGTGCCATCAGTGAAAATTCGGGTCCTACCACTTCGACGGCTTTCTTT.

This clonotype was observed at least ten times. J is TRBJ1-5 and V is TRBV24-1; no reliable D call. The CDR3 sequence is 10 residues long. V gave up 7 bases and J gave up 13 bases, with 10 bases separating them. Germline V gives CDR1 KGHDR, CDR2 SFDVKD. CDR3 sequence (DNA): TGTGCCACCAGCCTTGAGGATCAGCATTTT. Protein product: CATSLEDQHF.

This clonotype came up many times. This chain links TRBV7-8 with TRBJ2-2; a weak D match, TRBD1 (6 bases). The germline V gene has CDR1 SGHVS and CDR2 FQNEAQ. V gave up 1 base and J gave up 2 bases, with 14 bases separating them. The CDR3 extends over 17 amino acids. The CDR3 DNA sequence: TGTGCCAGCAGCTTAGGAGCTGAGGGACATAACACCGGGGAGCTGTTTTTT. Its translation: CASSLGAEGHNTGELFF.

This clonotype was found many times. This rearrangement joins TRBV20-1 to TRBJ2-1; 7 bases map to TRBD2. Trimming cost V 5 bases and J 0 bases; bases outside gene matches: 7. The length of the CDR3 is 15 residues. Looked up from germline, CDR1 is DFQATT and CDR2 is SNEGSKA (reference sequence). CDR3 protein: CSAHGLGNSYNEQFF. CDR3 DNA sequence: TGCAGTGCTCACGGACTAGGGAACTCCTACAATGAGCAGTTCTTC.

This clonotype was counted at least ten times. The gene calls are TRBV29-1 and TRBJ2-4, with 9 bases matching TRBD2. The germline CDR1 and CDR2 sequences are SQVTM and ANQGSEA. CDR3 length: 16 residues. V lost 5 bases to trimming and J lost 7 bases; unmatched junction nucleotides: 15. CDR3 in amino acids: CSVSQNFAGGKNIQYF. CDR3 nucleotides: TGCAGCGTTTCCCAGAACTTCGCGGGAGGGAAGAACATTCAGTACTTC.